This TCR beta chain was sequenced for a study of CD8+CD57+ T cells in acquired aplastic anemia. Study conclusions and caveats: Found in both controls and patients were approximately 31 CD8+ CDR3 sequences.

TCR beta VDJ combinations and CDR3 sequences were profiled from genomic DNA. MiXCR, applied by TCRdb to the reads, yields one record per CDR3 protein. The sample consists of 270,000 or so distinct CDR3 sequences, 65% to 90% of them appearing once. 16 amino acids form the CDR3, both terminal residues included. In germline, CDR1 is SNHLY, CDR2 FYNNEI. An expansion of CD8+CD57+ cells by flow cytometry had been shown in patients chosen for sequencing. The cohort consisted entirely of patients having severe acquired aplastic anemia. This clonotype was observed a few times. Its specificity is unknown. This CDR3 is missing its conserved last phenylalanine or tryptophan, likely due to a read error. The DNA is left out, because the CDR3 cannot be placed on it with certainty; the CDR3 is given as TCRdb lists it.

What was sequenced was sorted CD4+, CD8+, or CD8+CD57+ T cells (not recorded which) from PBMCs. The genes are TRBV2 and TRBJ1-2; the table's D call, TRBD1, was not checked against the DNA. This TCR derives from a human donor with aplastic anemia. CDR3 protein: CASGDGDTDTQYFGPG.